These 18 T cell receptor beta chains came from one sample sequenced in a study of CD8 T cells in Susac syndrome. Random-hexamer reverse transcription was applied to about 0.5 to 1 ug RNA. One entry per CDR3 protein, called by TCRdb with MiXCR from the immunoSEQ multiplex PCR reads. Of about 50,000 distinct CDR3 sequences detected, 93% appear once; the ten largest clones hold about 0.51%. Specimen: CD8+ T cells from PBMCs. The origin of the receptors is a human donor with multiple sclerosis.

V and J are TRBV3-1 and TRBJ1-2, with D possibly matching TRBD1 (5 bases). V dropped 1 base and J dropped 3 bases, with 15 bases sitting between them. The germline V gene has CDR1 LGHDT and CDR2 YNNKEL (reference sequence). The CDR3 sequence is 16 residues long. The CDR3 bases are TGTGCCAGCAGCCAAGCAGGGCCCGGATTTTACTATGGCTACACCTTC. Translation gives CASSQAGPGFYYGYTF.

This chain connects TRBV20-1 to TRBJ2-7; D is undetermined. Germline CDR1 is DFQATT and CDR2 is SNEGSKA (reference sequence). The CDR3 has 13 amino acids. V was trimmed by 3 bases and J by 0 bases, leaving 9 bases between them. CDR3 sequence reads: CSARDRYSYEQYF. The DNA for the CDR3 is TGCAGTGCTAGGGACCGCTACTCCTACGAGCAGTACTTC.

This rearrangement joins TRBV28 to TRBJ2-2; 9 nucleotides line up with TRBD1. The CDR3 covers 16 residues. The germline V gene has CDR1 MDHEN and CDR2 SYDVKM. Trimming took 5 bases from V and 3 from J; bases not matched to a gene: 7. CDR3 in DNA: TGTGCCAGCAGTGCGATGAGACAGGGGGACACCGGGGAGCTGTTTTTT. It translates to CASSAMRQGDTGELFF.

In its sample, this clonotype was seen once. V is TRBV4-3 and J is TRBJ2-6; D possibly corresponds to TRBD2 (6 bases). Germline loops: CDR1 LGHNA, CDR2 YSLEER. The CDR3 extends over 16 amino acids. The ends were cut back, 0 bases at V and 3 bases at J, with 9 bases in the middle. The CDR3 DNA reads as TGCGCCAGCAGCCAAGATCTGGGACTTGGGGCCAACGTCCTGACTTTC. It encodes CASSQDLGLGANVLTF.

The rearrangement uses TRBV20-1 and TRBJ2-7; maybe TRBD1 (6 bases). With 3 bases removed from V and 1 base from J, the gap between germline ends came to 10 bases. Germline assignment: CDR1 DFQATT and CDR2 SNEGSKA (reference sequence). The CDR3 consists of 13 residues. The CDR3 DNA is TGCAGTGCTAGTAGGGACACATCCTACGAGCAGTACTTC. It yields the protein CSASRDTSYEQYF.

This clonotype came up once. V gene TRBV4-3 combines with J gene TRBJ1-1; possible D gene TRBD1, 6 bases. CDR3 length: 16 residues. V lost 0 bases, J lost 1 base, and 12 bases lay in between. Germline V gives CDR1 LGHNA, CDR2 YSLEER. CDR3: CASSQDSTGANTEAFF. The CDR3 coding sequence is TGCGCCAGCAGCCAAGATTCGACAGGTGCGAACACTGAAGCTTTCTTT.

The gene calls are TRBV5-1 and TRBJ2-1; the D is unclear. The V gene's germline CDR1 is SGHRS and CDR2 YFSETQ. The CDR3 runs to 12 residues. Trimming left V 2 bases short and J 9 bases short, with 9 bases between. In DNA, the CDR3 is TGCGCCAGCAGCTTCGAAGGAAGTGAGCAGTTCTTC. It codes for CASSFEGSEQFF.

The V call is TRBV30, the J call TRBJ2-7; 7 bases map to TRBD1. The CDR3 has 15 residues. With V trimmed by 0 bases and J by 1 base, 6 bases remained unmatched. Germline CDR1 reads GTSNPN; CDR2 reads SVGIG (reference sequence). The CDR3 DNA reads TGTGCCTGGAGTGTACTGCAGGGGGATTCCTACGAGCAGTACTTC. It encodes CAWSVLQGDSYEQYF.

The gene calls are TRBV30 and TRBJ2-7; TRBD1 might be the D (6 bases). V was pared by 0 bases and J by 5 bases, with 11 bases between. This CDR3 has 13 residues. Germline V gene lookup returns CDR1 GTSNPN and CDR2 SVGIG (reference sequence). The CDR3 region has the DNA TGTGCCTGGAGTGTAGGGGGAGTCAACGAGCAGTACTTC. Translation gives CAWSVGGVNEQYF.

CDR3 protein: CASSRRPDTQYF. The CDR3 bases are TGCGCCAGCAGCCGCAGACCAGATACGCAGTATTTT. The V call is TRBV5-1, the J call TRBJ2-3; D call uncertain. Germline CDR1 reads SGHRS; CDR2 reads YFSETQ. The CDR3 extends over 12 amino acids. V was trimmed by 4 bases and J by 4 bases, leaving 7 bases between them.

Here the CDR3 reads CASSQDEGTETQYF. CDR3 DNA sequence: TGCGCCAGCAGCCAAGATGAGGGCACGGAGACCCAGTACTTC. V gene TRBV4-1 combines with J gene TRBJ2-5; TRBD2 might be the D (5 bases). V lost 0 bases, J lost 5 bases, and 10 bases lay in between. This CDR3 has 14 residues. The germline gives CDR1 MGHRA, CDR2 YSYEKL.

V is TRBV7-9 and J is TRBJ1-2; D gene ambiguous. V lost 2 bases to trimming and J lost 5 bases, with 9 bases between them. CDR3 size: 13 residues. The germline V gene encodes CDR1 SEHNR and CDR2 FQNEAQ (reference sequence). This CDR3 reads CASSLPGAYGYTF. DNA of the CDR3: TGTGCCAGCAGCTTACCGGGAGCGTATGGCTACACCTTC.

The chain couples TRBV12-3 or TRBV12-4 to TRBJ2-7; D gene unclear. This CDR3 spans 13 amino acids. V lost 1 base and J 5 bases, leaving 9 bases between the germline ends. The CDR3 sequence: CASSLEGWHEQYF. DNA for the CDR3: TGTGCCAGCAGTTTAGAAGGGTGGCACGAGCAGTACTTC.

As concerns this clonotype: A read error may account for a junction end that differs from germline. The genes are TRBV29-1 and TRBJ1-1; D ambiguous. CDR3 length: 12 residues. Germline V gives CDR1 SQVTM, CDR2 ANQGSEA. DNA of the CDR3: TGCAGCGTTGATGTCAGCCCCACTGAAGCTCTCTTT. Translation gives CSVDVSPTEALF.

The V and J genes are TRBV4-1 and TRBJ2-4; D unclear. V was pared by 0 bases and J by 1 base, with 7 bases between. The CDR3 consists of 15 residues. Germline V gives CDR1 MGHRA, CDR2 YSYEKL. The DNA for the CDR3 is TGCGCCAGCAGCCAAGAAAAGTGGGCCAAAAACATTCAGTACTTC. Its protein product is CASSQEKWAKNIQYF.

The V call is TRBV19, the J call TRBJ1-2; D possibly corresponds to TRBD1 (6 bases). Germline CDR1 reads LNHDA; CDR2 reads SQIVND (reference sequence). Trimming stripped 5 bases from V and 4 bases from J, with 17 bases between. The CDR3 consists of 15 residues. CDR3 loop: CASSPAAEGGYGYTF. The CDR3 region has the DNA TGTGCCAGTAGTCCGGCAGCCGAGGGGGGCTATGGCTACACCTTC.

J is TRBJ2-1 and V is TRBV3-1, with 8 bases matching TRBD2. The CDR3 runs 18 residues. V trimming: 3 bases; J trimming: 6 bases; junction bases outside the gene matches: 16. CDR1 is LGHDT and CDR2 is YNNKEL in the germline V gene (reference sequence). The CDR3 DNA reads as TGTGCCAGCAGCCAGGTCCCCAGCGGGGGATCCAAACTCAATGAGCAGTTCTTC. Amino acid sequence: CASSQVPSGGSKLNEQFF.

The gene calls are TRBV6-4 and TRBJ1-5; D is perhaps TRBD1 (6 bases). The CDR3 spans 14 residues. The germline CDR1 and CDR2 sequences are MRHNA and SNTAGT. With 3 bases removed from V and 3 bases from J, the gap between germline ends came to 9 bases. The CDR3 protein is CASSESGDNQPQHF. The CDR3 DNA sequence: TGTGCCAGCAGTGAATCAGGGGACAATCAGCCCCAGCATTTT.